A selection of T cell receptor beta chains follows, all from one sample in a study of cytomegalovirus exposure and HLA in healthy donors. TCRdb's copy holds only in-frame clones and misses some; the assay was immunoSEQ multiplex PCR. In the table there are about 140,000 clones, roughly 80% of which are singletons. Sequenced sample: PBMCs. These receptors all stem from a man aged 25 to 45 in good health and CMV-seronegative. Both conserved end residues are part of each CDR3. The D gene is left open where the match is weak. Clone size is given for some rows only: seen once, a few or many times, or a class if the clone is expanded.

>TRBJ1-2|TRBD1|TRBV5-4|-
CASSEDRVDGYTF
TGTGCCAGCAGCGAGGACAGGGTAGATGGCTACACCTTC
>TRBJ1-2|TRBD1|TRBV6-6|-
CASGTVYGYTF
TGTGCCAGCGGGACAGTCTATGGCTACACCTTC
>TRBJ2-2|-|TRBV19|-
CARKYMNTGELFF
TGTGCCAGGAAATACATGAACACCGGGGAGCTGTTTTTT
>TRBJ2-1|TRBD2|TRBV2|-
CASRATSGSSYNEQFF
TGTGCCAGCAGGGCGACTAGCGGGAGTTCCTACAATGAGCAGTTCTTC
>TRBJ1-3|TRBD1|TRBV30|-
CAWKKDRISGNTIYF
TGTGCCTGGAAGAAGGACAGGATCTCTGGAAACACCATATATTTT
>TRBJ1-2|TRBD1|TRBV7-7|-
CASSLARDRDIPRYGYTF
TGTGCTAGCAGCTTAGCCCGGGACAGGGACATCCCTAGATATGGCTACACCTTC
>TRBJ1-5|-|TRBV30|-
CAWSVQGNQPQHF
TGTGCCTGGAGTGTACAGGGAAATCAGCCCCAGCATTTT
>TRBJ2-1|-|TRBV27|-
CASSLSRGWDEQFF
TGTGCCAGCAGTTTATCTAGGGGGTGGGATGAGCAGTTCTTC
>TRBJ1-1|TRBD1|TRBV14|-
CASSQEGQGYTEAFF
TGTGCCAGCAGCCAGGAGGGACAGGGCTACACTGAAGCTTTCTTT
>TRBJ2-6|-|TRBV19|-
CASSIDTGTGANVLTF
TGTGCCAGTAGTATAGACACAGGAACTGGGGCCAACGTCCTGACTTTC
>TRBJ2-1|TRBD2|TRBV7-3|-
CASSSLAGYNEQFF
TGTGCCAGCAGCTCCCTAGCGGGATACAATGAGCAGTTCTTC
>TRBJ1-5|-|TRBV7-9|-
CASSLESGNQPQHF
TGTGCCAGCAGCTTAGAATCGGGGAATCAGCCCCAGCATTTT
>TRBJ2-3|-|TRBV15|-
CATSSTPSTDTQYF
TGTGCCACCAGCAGTACTCCTAGCACAGATACGCAGTATTTT
>TRBJ2-3|TRBD2|TRBV7-2|-
CASSLEDRTSGGQYF
TGTGCCAGCAGCTTAGAGGATCGTACTAGCGGAGGGCAGTATTTT
>TRBJ2-4|-|TRBV21-1|-
CASSLSVFSKNIQYF
TGTGCCAGCAGTCTGTCGGTTTTTTCCAAAAACATTCAGTACTTC
>TRBJ1-2|-|TRBV19|-
CASSPGPGGYTF
TGTGCCAGTTCCCCAGGGCCTGGAGGCTACACCTTC
>TRBJ2-5|TRBD1|TRBV5-1|-
CASSSYRGQETQYF
TGCGCCAGCAGCAGCTACAGGGGCCAAGAGACCCAGTACTTC
>TRBJ1-2|-|TRBV2|-
CAVDRGGNYGYTF
TGTGCCGTAGATCGGGGGGGTAACTATGGCTACACCTTC
>TRBJ1-1|-|TRBV5-1|-
CASSLGLHTEAFF
TGCGCCAGCAGCTTGGGACTACACACTGAAGCTTTCTTT
>TRBJ2-7|-|TRBV27|few
CASRKGAGEQYF
TGTGCCAGCAGGAAGGGGGCGGGGGAGCAGTACTTC
>TRBJ1-2|-|TRBV27|-
CASSFSPPGGYGYTF
TGTGCCAGCAGTTTTTCCCCGCCGGGAGGCTATGGCTACACCTTC
>TRBJ1-2|TRBD1|TRBV5-4|-
CASSFDRGLRYGYTF
TGTGCCAGCAGCTTCGACAGGGGTCTTCGGTATGGCTACACCTTC
>TRBJ1-3|-|TRBV9|-
CASSTSGGAGNTIYF
TGTGCCAGCAGCACCAGCGGGGGGGCTGGAAACACCATATATTTT
>TRBJ2-7|TRBD2|TRBV5-5|once
CASSSLPGLAGGHTYEQYF
TGTGCCAGCAGCTCCTTACCGGGACTAGCGGGAGGACATACCTACGAGCAGTACTTC
>TRBJ2-3|TRBD2|TRBV30|-
CAWGKGLAGTDTQYF
TGTGCCTGGGGGAAGGGACTAGCGGGCACAGATACGCAGTATTTT
>TRBJ1-1|-|TRBV6-5|few
CASSYSQLNTEAFF
TGTGCCAGCAGTTACTCCCAGTTGAACACTGAAGCTTTCTTT